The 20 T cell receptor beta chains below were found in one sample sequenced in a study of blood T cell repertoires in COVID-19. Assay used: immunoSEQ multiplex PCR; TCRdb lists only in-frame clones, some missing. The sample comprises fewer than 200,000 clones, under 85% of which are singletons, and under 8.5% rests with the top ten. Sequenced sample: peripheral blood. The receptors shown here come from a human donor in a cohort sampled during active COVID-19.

The CDR3 reads CASSPSAPGPYNEQFF. The CDR3 bases are TGTGCCAGCAGCCCTTCGGCCCCAGGGCCCTACAATGAGCAGTTCTTC. V and J are TRBV5-4 and TRBJ2-1; a weak D match, TRBD1 (5 bases). Germline V gene data show CDR1 as SGHNT and CDR2 as YYREEE (reference sequence). The CDR3 runs 16 residues. With 4 bases removed from V and 2 bases from J, the gap between germline ends came to 16 bases.

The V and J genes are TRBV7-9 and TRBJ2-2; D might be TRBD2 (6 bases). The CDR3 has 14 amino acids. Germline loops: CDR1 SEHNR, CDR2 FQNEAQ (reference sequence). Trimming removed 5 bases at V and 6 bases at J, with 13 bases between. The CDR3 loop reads CASSLPTSSGELFF. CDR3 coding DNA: TGTGCCAGCAGCCTCCCCACTAGCTCCGGGGAGCTGTTTTTT.

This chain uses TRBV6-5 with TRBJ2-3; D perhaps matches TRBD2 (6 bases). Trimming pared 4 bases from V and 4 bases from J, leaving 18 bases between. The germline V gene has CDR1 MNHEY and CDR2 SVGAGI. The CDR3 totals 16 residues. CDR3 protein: CASSSRDSPDPDTQYF. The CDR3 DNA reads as TGTGCCAGCAGTTCCCGGGACTCCCCGGACCCAGATACGCAGTATTTT.

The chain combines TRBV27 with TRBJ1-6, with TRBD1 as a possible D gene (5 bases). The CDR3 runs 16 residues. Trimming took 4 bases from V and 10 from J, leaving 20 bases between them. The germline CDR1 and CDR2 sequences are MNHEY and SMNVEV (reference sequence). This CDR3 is CASSSGAGDGRSPLHF. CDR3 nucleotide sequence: TGTGCCAGCAGTTCTGGGGCAGGCGATGGTAGGTCACCCCTCCACTTT.

The DNA for the CDR3 is TGTGCCACCAGTGATGGGGACAGTCCAGGCTCCTACAATGAGCAGTTCTTC. Translation gives CATSDGDSPGSYNEQFF. The rearrangement links TRBV24-1 to TRBJ2-1; 7 nucleotides match TRBD1. Germline CDR1 reads KGHDR; CDR2 reads SFDVKD. CDR3 size: 17 residues. The V gene end was trimmed by 3 bases and the J gene end by 0 bases; junction bases not matched to a gene: 7.

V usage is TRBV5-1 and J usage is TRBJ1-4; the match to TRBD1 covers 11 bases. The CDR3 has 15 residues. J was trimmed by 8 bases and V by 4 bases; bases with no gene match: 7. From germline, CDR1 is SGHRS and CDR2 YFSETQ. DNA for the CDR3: TGCGCCAGCAGCCCGGGGACAGGGGGACGAGAAAAACTGTTTTTT. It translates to CASSPGTGGREKLFF.

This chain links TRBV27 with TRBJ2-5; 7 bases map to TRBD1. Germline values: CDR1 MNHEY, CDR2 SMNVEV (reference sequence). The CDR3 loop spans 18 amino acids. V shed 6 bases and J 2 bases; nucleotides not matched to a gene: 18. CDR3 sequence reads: CASSLRSRFGTAQETQYF. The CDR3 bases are TGTGCCAGCAGCCTACGTTCTCGTTTCGGGACAGCGCAAGAGACCCAGTACTTC.

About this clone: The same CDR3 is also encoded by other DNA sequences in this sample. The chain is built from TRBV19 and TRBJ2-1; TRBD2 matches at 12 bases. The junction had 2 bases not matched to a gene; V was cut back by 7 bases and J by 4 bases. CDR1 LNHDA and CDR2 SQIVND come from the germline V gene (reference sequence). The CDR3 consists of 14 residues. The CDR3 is CASTSGGDYNEQFF. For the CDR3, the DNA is TGTGCCAGTACTAGCGGGGGGGATTACAATGAGCAGTTCTTC.

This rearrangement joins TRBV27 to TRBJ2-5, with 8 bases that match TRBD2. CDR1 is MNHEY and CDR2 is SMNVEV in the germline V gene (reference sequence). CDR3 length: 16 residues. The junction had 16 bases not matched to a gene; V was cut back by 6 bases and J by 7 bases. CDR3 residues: CASSPNRGGSRGTQYF. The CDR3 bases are TGTGCCAGCAGCCCAAACCGGGGGGGTAGTAGAGGGACCCAGTACTTC.

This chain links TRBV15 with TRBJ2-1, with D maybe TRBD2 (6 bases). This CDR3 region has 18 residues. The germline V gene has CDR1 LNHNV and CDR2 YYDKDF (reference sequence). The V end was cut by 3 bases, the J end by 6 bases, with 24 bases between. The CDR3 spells CATSSPTNRERTGNEQFF. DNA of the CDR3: TGTGCCACCAGCAGCCCCACCAATCGGGAGCGAACTGGCAATGAGCAGTTCTTC.

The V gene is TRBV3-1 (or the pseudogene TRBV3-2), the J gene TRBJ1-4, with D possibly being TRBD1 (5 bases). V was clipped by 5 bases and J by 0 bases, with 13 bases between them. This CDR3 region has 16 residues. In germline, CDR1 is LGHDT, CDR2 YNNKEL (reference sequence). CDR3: CASSTTVPATNEKLFF. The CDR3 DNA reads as TGTGCCAGCAGCACGACAGTACCTGCAACTAATGAAAAACTGTTTTTT.

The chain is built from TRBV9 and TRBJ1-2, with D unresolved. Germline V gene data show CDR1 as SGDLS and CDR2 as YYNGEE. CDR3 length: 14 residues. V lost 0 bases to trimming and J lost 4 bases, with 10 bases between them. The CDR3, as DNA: TGTGCCAGCAGCGTAGGGCAGGCGAGCTATGGCTACACCTTC. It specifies CASSVGQASYGYTF. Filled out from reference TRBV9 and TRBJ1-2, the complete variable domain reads DSGVTQTPKHLITATGQRVTLRCSPRSGDLSVYWYQQSLDQGLQFLIQYYNGEERAKGNILERFSAQQFPDLHSELNLSSLELGDSALYFCASSVGQASYGYTFGSGTRLTVV.

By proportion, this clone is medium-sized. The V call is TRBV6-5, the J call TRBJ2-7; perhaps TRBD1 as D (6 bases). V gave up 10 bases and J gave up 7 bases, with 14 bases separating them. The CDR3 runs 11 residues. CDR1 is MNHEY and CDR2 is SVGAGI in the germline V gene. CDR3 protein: CATSWTEEQYF. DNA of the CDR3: TGTGCCACCTCCTGGACAGAAGAGCAGTACTTC.

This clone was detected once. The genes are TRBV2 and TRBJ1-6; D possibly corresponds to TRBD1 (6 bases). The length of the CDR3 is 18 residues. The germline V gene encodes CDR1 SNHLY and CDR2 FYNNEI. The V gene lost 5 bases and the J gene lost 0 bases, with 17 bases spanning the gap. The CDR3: CASSRPGEGSSYNSPLHF. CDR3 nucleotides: TGTGCCAGCAGTCGACCAGGGGAAGGCAGCTCCTATAATTCACCCCTCCACTTT. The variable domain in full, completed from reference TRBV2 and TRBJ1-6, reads EPEVTQTPSHQVTQMGQEVILRCVPISNHLYFYWYRQILGQKVEFLVSFYNNEISEKSEIFDDQFSVERPDGSNFTLKIRSTKLEDSAMYFCASSRPGEGSSYNSPLHFGNGTRLTVT.

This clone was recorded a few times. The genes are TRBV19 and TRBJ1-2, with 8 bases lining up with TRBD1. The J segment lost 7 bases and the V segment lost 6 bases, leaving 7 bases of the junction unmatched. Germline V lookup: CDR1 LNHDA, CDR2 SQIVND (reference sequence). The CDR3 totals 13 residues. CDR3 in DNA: TGTGCCAGTAGAAGGACAGGGAGCCCTGGCTACACCTTC. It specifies CASRRTGSPGYTF.

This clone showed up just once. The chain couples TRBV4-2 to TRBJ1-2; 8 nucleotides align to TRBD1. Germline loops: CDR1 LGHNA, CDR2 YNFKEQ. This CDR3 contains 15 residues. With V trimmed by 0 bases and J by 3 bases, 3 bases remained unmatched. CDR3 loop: CASSQDPDRDYGYTF. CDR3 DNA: TGTGCCAGCAGCCAAGATCCGGACAGGGACTATGGCTACACCTTC.

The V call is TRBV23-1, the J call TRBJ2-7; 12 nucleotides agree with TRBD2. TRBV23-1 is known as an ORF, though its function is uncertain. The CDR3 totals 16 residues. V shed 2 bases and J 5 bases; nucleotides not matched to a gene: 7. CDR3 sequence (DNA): TGCGCCAGCAGTCAACTTGGACTAGCGGGGCTCCACGAGCAGTACTTC. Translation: CASSQLGLAGLHEQYF.

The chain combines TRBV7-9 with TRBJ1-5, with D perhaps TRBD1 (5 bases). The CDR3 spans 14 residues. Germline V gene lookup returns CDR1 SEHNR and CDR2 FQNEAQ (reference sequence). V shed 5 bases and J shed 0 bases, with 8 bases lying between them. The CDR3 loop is CASSPRDSNQPQHF. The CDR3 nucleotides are TGTGCCAGCAGCCCCAGGGATAGCAATCAGCCCCAGCATTTT. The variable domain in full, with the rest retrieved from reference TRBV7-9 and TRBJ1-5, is DTGVSQNPRHKITKRGQNVTFRCDPISEHNRLYWYRQTLGQGPEFLTYFQNEAQLEKSRLLSDRFSAERPKGSFSTLEIQRTEQGDSAMYLCASSPRDSNQPQHFGDGTRLSIL.

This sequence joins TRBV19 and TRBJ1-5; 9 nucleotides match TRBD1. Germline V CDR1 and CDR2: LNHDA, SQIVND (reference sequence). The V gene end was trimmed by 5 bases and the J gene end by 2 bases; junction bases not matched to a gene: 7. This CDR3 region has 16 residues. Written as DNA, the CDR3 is TGTGCCAGTAGTCGCCTACAGGGGGCCGGCAATCAGCCCCAGCATTTT. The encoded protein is CASSRLQGAGNQPQHF.

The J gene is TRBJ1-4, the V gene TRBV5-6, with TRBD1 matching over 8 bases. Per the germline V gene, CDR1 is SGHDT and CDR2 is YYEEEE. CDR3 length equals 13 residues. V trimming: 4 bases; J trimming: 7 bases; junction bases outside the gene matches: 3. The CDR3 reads CASSRGTGEKLFF. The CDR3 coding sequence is TGTGCCAGCAGCCGCGGGACAGGTGAAAAACTGTTTTTT.